This T cell receptor (beta chain) emerged from a study of T cell changes during pregnancy in multiple sclerosis. Sequencing used immunoSEQ multiplex PCR; TCRdb keeps in-frame clones, though not all of them. The sample lists about 36,000 clones, around 90% occurring once. V was cut by 5 bases and J by 2 bases, with 6 bases left in between. The CDR3 length is 12 residues. The V gene's germline CDR1 is MNHEY and CDR2 SVGAGI. The origin of this receptor is a female donor with multiple sclerosis, enrolled in a pregnancy study. The rearrangement joins TRBV6-5 to TRBJ1-2; no clear D gene. Sequencing was performed on CD8+ T cells from peripheral blood mononuclear cells, taken in the third trimester of pregnancy. This chain's CDR3 is CASSEANYGYTF. The CDR3, as DNA: TGTGCCAGCAGTGAGGCCAACTATGGCTACACCTTC.